This passage covers 31 T cell receptor beta chains from one sample sequenced in a study of blood T cell repertoires in COVID-19. The data were produced by immunoSEQ multiplex PCR, yet TCRdb's version contains in-frame clones alone and is incomplete. The table has more than 130,000 clones, 88% seen once; the top ten hold over 9.5%. The source material was peripheral blood. These receptor sequences come from a man aged 45-65 years with active or convalescent COVID-19.

This rearrangement joins TRBV7-9 to TRBJ1-4; D unresolved. This CDR3 has 14 amino acids. Per the germline V gene, CDR1 is SEHNR and CDR2 is FQNEAQ (reference sequence). V was cut by 2 bases and J by 11 bases, with 15 bases left in between. The DNA of the CDR3 is TGTGCCAGCAGCTTACGGGGAGGTTTCGAGAAACTGTTTTTT. The encoded protein is CASSLRGGFEKLFF.

The chain recombines TRBV30 with TRBJ1-3, with TRBD1 matching over 7 bases. V trimming: 2 bases; J trimming: 0 bases; junction bases outside the gene matches: 10. This CDR3 is 17 amino acids long. Germline CDR1 is GTSNPN and CDR2 is SVGIG (reference sequence). CDR3 sequence reads: CAWSTSRTGTSGNTIYF. The DNA for the CDR3 is TGTGCCTGGAGTACCTCCCGGACAGGAACCTCTGGAAACACCATATATTTT.

This chain joins TRBV19 and TRBJ2-7; 8 bases are a match to TRBD1. The V and J ends lost 6 bases and 4 bases, in that order; junction bases with no gene match: 8. The germline V gene encodes CDR1 LNHDA and CDR2 SQIVND (reference sequence). This CDR3 region has 14 residues. CDR3 protein: CASSDRGKGYEQYF. The CDR3, as DNA: TGTGCCAGTAGCGACAGGGGTAAGGGGTACGAGCAGTACTTC.

This clone occurred a few times. This chain joins TRBV7-9 and TRBJ2-5, with 7 nucleotides matching TRBD1. The CDR3 extends over 18 amino acids. Germline V gene sequence: CDR1 SEHNR, CDR2 FQNEAQ (reference sequence). Losses at the gene ends were 2 bases for V and 0 bases for J; bases not matched to a gene: 12. The CDR3 reads CASSLPTGYRPHQETQYF. Here the CDR3 DNA reads TGTGCCAGCAGCTTACCGACAGGGTATCGCCCCCACCAAGAGACCCAGTACTTC.

The genes are TRBV7-9 and TRBJ1-3, with TRBD1 identical over 9 bases. Germline CDR1 and CDR2: SEHNR and FQNEAQ (reference sequence). With V trimmed by 6 bases and J by 4 bases, 7 bases remained unmatched. This CDR3 is 15 amino acids long. The CDR3 is CASSPQGAAGNTIYF. The CDR3 coding sequence is TGTGCCAGCAGTCCACAGGGGGCTGCCGGAAACACCATATATTTT.

The chain links TRBV28 to TRBJ1-3; 10 bases align to TRBD1. Germline loops: CDR1 MDHEN, CDR2 SYDVKM. The CDR3 consists of 14 residues. After removal of 8 bases from V and 4 bases from J, the junction contained 5 bases not matched to a gene. The CDR3 loop is CASRDRGGGNTIYF. The CDR3 coding sequence is TGTGCCAGCCGGGACAGGGGAGGCGGAAACACCATATATTTT. Variable domain in full (rest from reference TRBV28 and TRBJ1-3): DVKVTQSSRYLVKRTGEKVFLECVQDMDHENMFWYRQDPGLGLRLIYFSYDVKMKEKGDIPEGYSVSREKKERFSLILESASTNQTSMYLCASRDRGGGNTIYFGEGSWLTVV.

The rearrangement joins TRBV5-1 to TRBJ2-7, with 7 bases that match TRBD2. The CDR3 is made up of 14 amino acids. V lost 1 base and J lost 5; bases outside the gene matches: 6. From germline, CDR1 is SGHRS and CDR2 YFSETQ. The CDR3: CASSLRSGRDEQYF. As DNA, the CDR3 is TGCGCCAGCAGCTTGCGTTCGGGGAGGGACGAGCAGTACTTC.

The rearrangement links TRBV24-1 to TRBJ2-3; 10 bases are shared with TRBD2. Trimming removed 2 bases from V and 6 bases from J; junction bases left unmatched: 4. This CDR3 spans 15 amino acids. The germline V gene encodes CDR1 KGHDR and CDR2 SFDVKD. DNA for the CDR3: TGTGCCACCAGTGATTCAGCGGGAGGGATCGATACGCAGTATTTT. Residues: CATSDSAGGIDTQYF.

This chain uses TRBV5-1 with TRBJ1-1, with TRBD1 matching over 8 bases. CDR1 is SGHRS, CDR2 YFSETQ, per germline. CDR3 length equals 14 residues. J lost 6 bases, V lost 0 bases, and 4 bases had no gene match. The CDR3 region has the DNA TGCGCCAGCAGCTTGGAGGGACAGGTCTCTGAAGCTTTCTTT. Amino acid sequence: CASSLEGQVSEAFF.

The chain combines TRBV11-2 with TRBJ2-5, with no clear D. Trimming left V 5 bases short and J 5 bases short, with 6 bases between. The CDR3 has 11 residues. Germline V gene sequence: CDR1 SGHAT, CDR2 FQNNGV. CDR3 nucleotides: TGTGCCAGCAGCCTGTCGGAGACCCAGTACTTC. This codes for CASSLSETQYF.

This rearrangement joins TRBV28 to TRBJ2-5; 7 nucleotides match TRBD1. Germline values: CDR1 MDHEN, CDR2 SYDVKM. The CDR3 spans 14 residues. J lost 3 bases, V lost 2 bases, and 3 bases had no gene match. The CDR3 sequence: CASSLPGQEETQYF. The CDR3, as DNA: TGTGCCAGCAGTTTACCCGGACAGGAAGAGACCCAGTACTTC. Supplemented by reference TRBV28 and TRBJ2-5, the full variable domain reads DVKVTQSSRYLVKRTGEKVFLECVQDMDHENMFWYRQDPGLGLRLIYFSYDVKMKEKGDIPEGYSVSREKKERFSLILESASTNQTSMYLCASSLPGQEETQYFGPGTRLLVL.

CDR3: CASSEVVRAREQYF. The DNA of the CDR3 is TGTGCCAGCAGTGAAGTCGTCAGGGCGCGAGAGCAGTACTTC. This chain connects TRBV6-1 to TRBJ2-7; tentative D call: TRBD1 (5 bases). V lost 1 base to trimming and J lost 7 bases, with 14 bases between them. Germline V CDR1 and CDR2: MNHNS, SASEGT. CDR3 length: 14 amino acids.

The chain has TRBV28 and TRBJ2-7, with 10 positions matching TRBD2. J lost 7 bases, V lost 8 bases, and 8 bases had no gene match. This CDR3 region has 13 residues. The germline V gene encodes CDR1 MDHEN and CDR2 SYDVKM. The CDR3: CASGTSAWGEQYF. The CDR3, as DNA: TGTGCCAGCGGGACTAGCGCTTGGGGAGAGCAGTACTTC.

This clone is a singleton in its sample. The V call is TRBV7-3, the J call TRBJ2-3; weak D call: TRBD2 (6 bases). The CDR3 has 15 residues. V was trimmed by 6 bases and J by 3 bases, leaving 16 bases between them. Looked up from germline, CDR1 is SGHTA and CDR2 is FQGTGA. The CDR3 spells CASRIHGGSTDTQYF. DNA of the CDR3: TGTGCCAGCAGGATACATGGGGGGAGTACAGATACGCAGTATTTT. Together with reference TRBV7-3 and TRBJ2-3, the CDR3 gives the full variable domain: GAGVSQTPSNKVTEKGKYVELRCDPISGHTALYWYRQSLGQGPEFLIYFQGTGAADDSGLPNDRFFAVRPEGSVSTLKIQRTERGDSAVYLCASRIHGGSTDTQYFGPGTRLTVL.

The chain carries TRBV2 and TRBJ2-1, with D maybe TRBD2 (5 bases). V lost 2 bases and J lost 3, with 11 bases in between. The CDR3 consists of 15 residues. From germline, CDR1 is SNHLY and CDR2 FYNNEI. CDR3 region: CASSEPSGYYNEQFF. The CDR3 region has the DNA TGTGCCAGCAGTGAACCCAGCGGTTACTACAATGAGCAGTTCTTC. The entire variable domain, with the rest obtained from reference TRBV2 and TRBJ2-1, is as follows: EPEVTQTPSHQVTQMGQEVILRCVPISNHLYFYWYRQILGQKVEFLVSFYNNEISEKSEIFDDQFSVERPDGSNFTLKIRSTKLEDSAMYFCASSEPSGYYNEQFFGPGTRLTVL.

V gene TRBV6-5 combines with J gene TRBJ2-3; 7 nucleotides line up with TRBD2. Germline V gene sequence: CDR1 MNHEY, CDR2 SVGAGI. The CDR3 has 12 residues. V lost 7 bases and J lost 10; bases outside the gene matches: 8. DNA for the CDR3: TGTGCCAGCACCGAGCTGGGGGGGGCGCAGTATTTT. Its protein is CASTELGGAQYF.

CDR3 DNA sequence: TGTGCCAGCAGTGGCCCACTAGCGGGGGCCTACAATGAGCAGTTCTTC. The encoded protein is CASSGPLAGAYNEQFF. The rearrangement links TRBV28 to TRBJ2-1; 11 bases align to TRBD2. Germline V gene sequence: CDR1 MDHEN, CDR2 SYDVKM. The CDR3 has 16 residues. Trimming at V came to 5 bases and at J to 2 bases, leaving 5 bases not matched to a gene. Filled out from reference TRBV28 and TRBJ2-1, the complete variable domain reads DVKVTQSSRYLVKRTGEKVFLECVQDMDHENMFWYRQDPGLGLRLIYFSYDVKMKEKGDIPEGYSVSREKKERFSLILESASTNQTSMYLCASSGPLAGAYNEQFFGPGTRLTVL.

The J gene is TRBJ2-1, the V gene TRBV6-5; possible D gene TRBD2, 6 bases. Germline V gene sequence: CDR1 MNHEY, CDR2 SVGAGI. The CDR3 extends over 12 amino acids. Trimming cost V 5 bases and J 10 bases, with 12 bases left between them. The CDR3 bases are TGTGCCAGCAGTCCCTCCCGGGGGGAGCAGTTCTTC. This codes for CASSPSRGEQFF.

The rearrangement joins TRBV27 to TRBJ2-7; D possibly corresponds to TRBD1 (6 bases). Germline assignment: CDR1 MNHEY and CDR2 SMNVEV (reference sequence). The CDR3 loop spans 14 amino acids. Trimming shortened V by 2 bases and J by 3 bases, and 11 bases separated the two germline ends. The CDR3 protein is CASSLRDTYYEQYF. Here the CDR3 DNA reads TGTGCCAGCAGTTTACGGGACACCTACTACGAGCAGTACTTC.

The rearrangement joins TRBV19 to TRBJ2-4; D possibly corresponds to TRBD1 (6 bases). In germline, CDR1 is LNHDA, CDR2 SQIVND (reference sequence). CDR3 length equals 15 residues. With 4 bases removed from V and 1 base from J, the gap between germline ends came to 11 bases. CDR3 in amino acids: CASSKAGQAKNIQYF. In DNA form, the CDR3 reads TGTGCCAGTAGTAAGGCTGGACAGGCCAAAAACATTCAGTACTTC.

The chain joins TRBV5-4 to TRBJ2-3; no reliable D call. Germline V gene data show CDR1 as SGHNT and CDR2 as YYREEE (reference sequence). The CDR3 loop spans 14 amino acids. V was cut by 4 bases and J by 4 bases, with 13 bases left in between. The CDR3 protein is CASSLRVDPDTQYF. In DNA, the CDR3 is TGTGCCAGCAGCCTCCGGGTGGATCCAGATACGCAGTATTTT.

This chain joins TRBV6-6 and TRBJ1-1; D gene ambiguous. The germline CDR1 and CDR2 sequences are MNHNY and SVGAGI (reference sequence). The CDR3 runs 13 residues. Trimming cost V 5 bases and J 4 bases, with 11 bases left between them. CDR3: CASSTDTFTEAFF. CDR3 nucleotide sequence: TGTGCCAGCAGTACCGACACTTTCACTGAAGCTTTCTTT.

The genes are TRBV3-1 (or the pseudogene TRBV3-2) and TRBJ2-3; D is possibly TRBD2 (5 bases). V lost 0 bases, J lost 3 bases, and 16 bases lay in between. CDR3 size: 17 residues. Per the germline V gene, CDR1 is LGHDT and CDR2 is YNNKEL (reference sequence). The CDR3 reads CASSQDSLLAGTDTQYF. The CDR3 DNA reads TGTGCCAGCAGCCAAGATAGCTTATTGGCGGGTACAGATACGCAGTATTTT.

The V gene is TRBV28, the J gene TRBJ2-5, with 10 nucleotides matching TRBD1. Germline V gene sequence: CDR1 MDHEN, CDR2 SYDVKM. The CDR3 is made up of 15 amino acids. The junction had 6 bases not matched to a gene; V was cut back by 6 bases and J by 2 bases. The CDR3 loop reads CASSWTGGPQETQYF. For the CDR3, the DNA is TGTGCCAGCAGCTGGACAGGGGGACCTCAAGAGACCCAGTACTTC.

A remark on this clone: One end of the junction is discordant with germline, which a read error may explain. V and J are TRBV28 and TRBJ1-4, with a weak D call TRBD1 (5 bases). Germline values: CDR1 MDHEN, CDR2 SYDVKM. The CDR3 extends over 15 amino acids. CDR3 sequence reads: CASSPPQVLQGRGIF. The CDR3 coding sequence is TGTGCCAGCAGCCCCCCACAGGTTCTCCAAGGACGGGGGATTTTT.

This chain joins TRBV5-1 and TRBJ1-5, with TRBD1 identical over 11 bases. J was trimmed by 1 base and V by 0 bases; bases with no gene match: 3. CDR1 and CDR2 from the germline V gene are SGHRS and YFSETQ. This CDR3 spans 17 amino acids. The CDR3 DNA is TGCGCCAGCAGCTTGGGCGGGACAGGGGGGAGCAATCAGCCCCAGCATTTT. Its translation: CASSLGGTGGSNQPQHF.

This sequence joins TRBV7-2 and TRBJ2-7, with 7 positions matching TRBD2. Germline V gene data show CDR1 as SGHTA and CDR2 as FQGNSA. The CDR3 loop spans 13 amino acids. V was pared by 5 bases and J by 2 bases, with 3 bases of the junction left unmatched. This chain's CDR3 is CASSVGTTYEQYF. The CDR3 DNA sequence: TGTGCCAGCAGCGTCGGGACTACCTACGAGCAGTACTTC.

This chain connects TRBV25-1 to TRBJ2-1; maybe TRBD2 (5 bases). This CDR3 is 14 amino acids long. Germline CDR1 and CDR2: MGHDK and SYGVNS. Trimming stripped 6 bases from V and 6 bases from J, with 15 bases between. CDR3 DNA: TGTGCCAGCAGCTTAGCGCCTACCTCCAATGAGCAGTTCTTC. Protein sequence: CASSLAPTSNEQFF.

V gene TRBV30 combines with J gene TRBJ1-1, with 8 nucleotides matching TRBD1. Germline values: CDR1 GTSNPN, CDR2 SVGIG (reference sequence). The J segment lost 5 bases and the V segment lost 2 bases, leaving 4 bases of the junction unmatched. This CDR3 spans 13 amino acids. CDR3: CAWSRTGWTEAFF. The CDR3, as DNA: TGTGCCTGGAGTAGGACAGGGTGGACTGAAGCTTTCTTT.

This sequence joins TRBV7-9 and TRBJ2-1, with 10 bases lining up with TRBD2. CDR1 and CDR2 (germline): SEHNR, FQNEAQ (reference sequence). The CDR3 extends over 15 amino acids. Trimming removed 3 bases from V and 7 bases from J; junction bases left unmatched: 6. Here the CDR3 DNA reads TGTGCCAGCAGCTTGGGACTAGCGTTACGGAATGAGCAGTTCTTC. Translation: CASSLGLALRNEQFF.

J is TRBJ2-1 and V is TRBV7-6; TRBD2 matches 12 bases. The junction had 5 bases not matched to a gene; V was cut back by 4 bases and J by 4 bases. CDR3 size: 16 residues. CDR1 and CDR2 (germline): SGHVS, FNYEAQ. CDR3 nucleotide sequence: TGTGCCAGCAGCTCGTGGACTAGCGGGGAGTACAATGAGCAGTTCTTC. Its protein is CASSSWTSGEYNEQFF.